These 6 T cell receptor beta chains were all obtained from the same sample, sequenced in a study of shared T cell receptors in the human thymus. Generated by immunoSEQ multiplex PCR, the TCRdb table keeps only in-frame clones and is missing some. The repertoire holds 700,000 or so clones, with 70% to 90% as singletons. Separately, the same data were catalogued under a study of human thymus T cells.

Sequenced: thymocytes. The receptors originated from a girl in the first two years of life with a congenital heart defect.

The chain combines TRBV9 with TRBJ1-1; D is ambiguous. The CDR3 contains 16 residues. The germline V gene encodes CDR1 SGDLS and CDR2 YYNGEE. Trimming cost V 0 bases and J 1 base, with 13 bases left between them. This CDR3 is CASSVVSLGANTEAFF. The CDR3 DNA reads as TGTGCCAGCAGCGTAGTTTCATTGGGAGCGAACACTGAAGCTTTCTTT.

This clone was observed a few times. The chain has TRBV6-1 and TRBJ2-7; TRBD1 is a possible D gene (6 bases). There are 16 residues in the CDR3. Germline assignment: CDR1 MNHNS and CDR2 SASEGT. V lost 0 bases to trimming and J lost 1 base, with 13 bases between them. Written as DNA, the CDR3 is TGTGCCAGCAGTGAAGCCGGGACACTTTGTTCCTACGAGCAGTACTTC. Amino acid sequence: CASSEAGTLCSYEQYF.

Here the CDR3 reads CATSSRSGGYTNYGYTF. CDR3 nucleotide sequence: TGTGCCACCAGCAGCAGATCCGGGGGGTACACTAACTATGGCTACACCTTC. This chain connects TRBV15 to TRBJ1-2, with a possible D match to TRBD1 (5 bases). The germline CDR1 and CDR2 sequences are LNHNV and YYDKDF (reference sequence). The length of the CDR3 is 17 residues. With 3 bases removed from V and 0 bases from J, the gap between germline ends came to 17 bases. The complete variable domain, with remaining parts taken from reference TRBV15 and TRBJ1-2, reads DAMVIQNPRYQVTQFGKPVTLSCSQTLNHNVMYWYQQKSSQAPKLLFHYYDKDFNNEADTPDNFQSRRPNTSFCFLDIRSPGLGDTAMYLCATSSRSGGYTNYGYTFGSGTRLTVV.

The chain has TRBV2 and TRBJ1-5, with a possible D match to TRBD1 (5 bases). Germline V gives CDR1 SNHLY, CDR2 FYNNEI. This CDR3 has 19 residues. V lost 6 bases and J lost 1, with 25 bases in between. CDR3 in amino acids: CASREDPGGTLFSNQPQHF. DNA of the CDR3: TGTGCCAGCAGGGAGGACCCGGGGGGAACTCTTTTCAGCAATCAGCCCCAGCATTTT. Full variable domain (missing parts from reference TRBV2 and TRBJ1-5): EPEVTQTPSHQVTQMGQEVILRCVPISNHLYFYWYRQILGQKVEFLVSFYNNEISEKSEIFDDQFSVERPDGSNFTLKIRSTKLEDSAMYFCASREDPGGTLFSNQPQHFGDGTRLSIL.

This chain connects TRBV5-1 to TRBJ1-1, with 9 nucleotides matching TRBD1. The germline CDR1 and CDR2 sequences are SGHRS and YFSETQ. Trimming cost V 4 bases and J 5 bases; bases outside gene matches: 6. CDR3 length equals 14 residues. In DNA, the CDR3 is TGCGCCAGCAGCAGTGTGGACAGGGGAACTGAAGCTTTCTTT. It is translated as CASSSVDRGTEAFF.

The chain links TRBV4-3 to TRBJ1-3; D is possibly TRBD1 (5 bases). V gave up 3 bases and J gave up 0 bases, with 9 bases separating them. The CDR3 loop spans 15 amino acids. Per germline, CDR1 LGHNA and CDR2 YSLEER. The CDR3 sequence is CASSQSDSSGNTIYF. The CDR3 DNA reads as TGCGCCAGCAGCCAGTCAGACAGCTCTGGAAACACCATATATTTT.